This entry concerns a single TCR beta chain. These data come from a study of cytomegalovirus exposure and HLA in healthy donors. Study in general: A later analysis reported the same platform for the roughly 120 validation repertoires and the roughly 670 first-cohort repertoires.

Trimming removed 0 bases from V and 0 bases from J; junction bases left unmatched: 5. This CDR3 is 17 amino acids long. Germline values: CDR1 SGHNT, CDR2 YYREEE (reference sequence). Libraries were prepared by immunoSEQ multiplex PCR; TCRdb keeps only in-frame clonotypes and omits some of them. The repertoire holds 35,000 to 50,000 clones, with roughly 93% as singletons. J is TRBJ1-1 and V is TRBV5-4, with 10 bases identical to TRBD1. The sequence came from a woman younger than 35 in good health and CMV-seronegative. Sequencing was performed on PBMCs. The CDR3 DNA is TGTGCCAGCAGCTTGGTCGGGACAGGGGAGATGAACACTGAAGCTTTCTTT. Protein sequence: CASSLVGTGEMNTEAFF.